One T cell receptor (beta chain) is described in this entry. What it binds is unknown. RNA in amounts of about 0.5 to 1 ug was reverse transcribed with random hexamers. Amplification of TCR beta CDR3 used immunoSEQ multiplex PCR across 54 Vbeta and 13 Jbeta. TCRdb passed the immunoSEQ multiplex PCR reads through MiXCR, listing each CDR3 protein once. The sample has some 190,000 distinct CDR3 sequences, approximately 95% seen once; the top ten hold 0.085% to 0.13%. The CDR3 length is 14 residues. Per germline, CDR1 SQVTM and CDR2 ANQGSEA. V lost 8 bases and J lost 3; bases outside the gene matches: 11. The entry originates in a study of CD8 T cells in Susac syndrome. Study findings and constraints: In its TCR sequencing and HLA analysis, the study acknowledged that the number of individuals was relatively small.

V is TRBV29-1 and J is TRBJ2-5; 8 positions match TRBD2. The receptor's source is a human donor in good health. Sample: CD4+ T cells from PBMCs. The DNA of the CDR3 is TGCAGCTCCTCGGTAGCGGGATCAGAAGAGACCCAGTACTTC. Translated, it gives CSSSVAGSEETQYF.